A single sample gave rise to the 8 T cell receptor beta chains below, sequenced in a study of T cell changes during pregnancy in multiple sclerosis. The table came from immunoSEQ multiplex PCR; TCRdb's copy has only in-frame clones and leaves some out. The profile shows about 42,000 clones, approximately 92% of them singletons. This material consisted of CD4+ T cells from peripheral blood mononuclear cells, taken after pregnancy. These receptors were collected from a female donor in good health, enrolled as a control in a pregnancy study.

With regard to this clone: At one end, the junction sequence differs from germline, possibly due to a read error. This chain links TRBV28 with TRBJ1-5; 7 nucleotides match TRBD1. Germline CDR1 reads MDHEN; CDR2 reads SYDVKM. The CDR3 runs 13 residues. This CDR3 reads CASSLRDSAFTYF. The DNA of the CDR3 is TGTGCCAGCAGTTTGCGGGACAGTGCTTTCACCTATTTT.

This chain connects TRBV7-6 to TRBJ2-3; TRBD2 aligns across 12 bases. Germline-derived CDR1 and CDR2 are SGHVS and FNYEAQ. Trimming took 1 base from V and 5 from J; bases not matched to a gene: 4. The length of the CDR3 is 16 residues. CDR3 protein: CASSLGLAGGGDTQYF. CDR3 nucleotide sequence: TGTGCCAGCAGCTTAGGTCTAGCGGGAGGGGGAGATACGCAGTATTTT.

The CDR3 region is CASSPSGTGGDEQYF. The CDR3, as DNA: TGTGCCAGCAGTCCCTCCGGGACAGGGGGCGACGAGCAGTACTTC. The chain combines TRBV28 with TRBJ2-7, with TRBD1 matching 12 bases. This CDR3 spans 15 amino acids. The V gene's germline CDR1 is MDHEN and CDR2 SYDVKM. Germline trimming cut 5 bases from V and 5 bases from J; bases unmatched to any gene: 7.

This rearrangement joins TRBV25-1 to TRBJ2-7; 9 nucleotides match TRBD1. Per germline, CDR1 MGHDK and CDR2 SYGVNS. J was trimmed by 6 bases and V by 6 bases; bases with no gene match: 6. This CDR3 spans 13 amino acids. The DNA of the CDR3 is TGTGCCAGCAGACCCACAGGGGGCGGCGAGCAGTACTTC. Its protein product is CASRPTGGGEQYF.

The chain couples TRBV19 to TRBJ1-3; no definite D call. This CDR3 region has 13 residues. The V and J ends lost 4 bases and 7 bases respectively, with 11 bases between them. Germline CDR1 is LNHDA and CDR2 is SQIVND (reference sequence). Here the CDR3 DNA reads TGTGCCAGTAGTACCCGGGGATACAACACCATATATTTT. This gives the protein CASSTRGYNTIYF.

The chain employs TRBV6-4 and TRBJ1-2, with 11 bases aligning to TRBD1. The CDR3 is 15 residues long. After removal of 0 bases from V and 7 bases from J, the junction contained 4 bases not matched to a gene. The germline gives CDR1 MRHNA, CDR2 SNTAGT. As DNA, the CDR3 is TGTGCCAGCAGTGACTCCGGACAGGGGGCGCGTGGCTACACCTTC. Translated: CASSDSGQGARGYTF.

The chain uses TRBV10-3 and TRBJ1-3; 7 bases agree with TRBD1. Germline V gene lookup returns CDR1 ENHRY and CDR2 SYGVKD. Losses at the gene ends were 0 bases for V and 2 bases for J; bases not matched to a gene: 1. The CDR3 length is 15 residues. Here the CDR3 DNA reads TGTGCCATCAGTGAGTCCGGACAGGCTGGAAACACCATATATTTT. Its translation is CAISESGQAGNTIYF.

V gene TRBV28 combines with J gene TRBJ2-7, with D possibly TRBD1 on 5 matching bases. The germline V gene has CDR1 MDHEN and CDR2 SYDVKM. This CDR3 is 12 amino acids long. V lost 6 bases and J 6 bases, leaving 12 bases between the germline ends. The DNA for the CDR3 is TGTGCCAGCAGCATCAGGGCTTCCGAGCAGTACTTC. Its protein is CASSIRASEQYF.